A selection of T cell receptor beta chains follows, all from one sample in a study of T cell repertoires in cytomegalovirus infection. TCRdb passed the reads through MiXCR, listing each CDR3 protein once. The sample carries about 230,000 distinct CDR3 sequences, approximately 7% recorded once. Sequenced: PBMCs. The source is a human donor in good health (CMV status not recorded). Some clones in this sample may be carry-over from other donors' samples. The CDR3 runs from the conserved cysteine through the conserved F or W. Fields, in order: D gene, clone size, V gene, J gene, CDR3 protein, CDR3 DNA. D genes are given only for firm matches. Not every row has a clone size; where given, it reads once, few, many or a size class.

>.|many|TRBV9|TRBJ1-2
CASSVAADYGYTF
TGTGCCAGCAGCGTAGCGGCGGACTATGGCTACACCTTC
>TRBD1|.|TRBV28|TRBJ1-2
CASSWTGPTGYTF
TGTGCCAGCAGTTGGACAGGTCCTACCGGCTACACCTTC
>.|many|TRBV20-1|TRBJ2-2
CSASRGGRAGELFF
TGCAGTGCTAGTCGAGGGGGGCGGGCCGGGGAGCTGTTTTTT
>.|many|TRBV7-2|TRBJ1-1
CASSLTATAEAFF
TGTGCCAGCAGCTTAACCGCGACAGCTGAAGCTTTCTTT
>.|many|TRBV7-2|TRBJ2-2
CASSLLGPSTGELFF
TGTGCCAGCAGCCTCCTTGGACCCTCCACCGGGGAGCTGTTTTTT
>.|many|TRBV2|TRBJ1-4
CASSEQAGEKLFF
TGTGCCAGCAGTGAACAGGCCGGTGAAAAACTGTTTTTT
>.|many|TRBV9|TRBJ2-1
CASSPRRHSYNEQFF
TGTGCCAGCAGCCCCCGACGACACTCCTACAATGAGCAGTTCTTC
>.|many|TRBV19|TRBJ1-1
CASKQGLGAFF
TGTGCCAGTAAGCAGGGGCTGGGTGCTTTCTTT
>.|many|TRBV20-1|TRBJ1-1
CSAQSQFSTEAFF
TGCAGTGCTCAGTCACAGTTTAGTACTGAAGCTTTCTTT
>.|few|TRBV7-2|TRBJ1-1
CASSLLWNTEAFF
TGTGCCAGCAGCCTCCTCTGGAACACTGAAGCTTTCTTT
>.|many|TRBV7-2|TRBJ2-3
CASSTPGDTQYF
TGTGCCAGCAGCACCCCTGGAGATACGCAGTATTTT
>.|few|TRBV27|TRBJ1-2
CASSFSIGGYGYTF
TGTGCCAGCAGTTTCAGCATCGGGGGTTATGGCTACACCTTC
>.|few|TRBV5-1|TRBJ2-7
CASSSTADRNQQYF
TGCGCCAGCAGCAGCACTGCCGACAGGAATCAGCAGTACTTC
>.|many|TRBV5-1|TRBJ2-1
CASSLAQEYNEQFF
TGCGCCAGCAGCTTGGCCCAGGAATACAATGAGCAGTTCTTC
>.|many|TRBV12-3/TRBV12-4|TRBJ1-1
CASTPWEADTEAFF
TGTGCCAGCACCCCTTGGGAGGCAGACACTGAAGCTTTCTTT
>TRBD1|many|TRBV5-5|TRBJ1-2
CASSSSQATGSHYGYTF
TGTGCCAGCAGCTCCAGCCAGGCGACAGGGTCCCACTATGGCTACACCTTC
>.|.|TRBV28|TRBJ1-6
CASSLGGRGFDYNSPLHF
TGTGCCAGCAGTTTGGGGGGCAGGGGCTTCGACTATAATTCACCCCTCCACTTT
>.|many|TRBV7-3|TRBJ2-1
CASSYQPAMEMAYNEQFF
TGTGCCAGCAGCTATCAACCCGCGATGGAAATGGCCTACAATGAGCAGTTCTTC
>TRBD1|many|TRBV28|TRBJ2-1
CASSLGTGPYNEQFF
TGTGCCAGCAGTCTCGGGACAGGTCCCTACAATGAGCAGTTCTTC
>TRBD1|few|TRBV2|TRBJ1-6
CASTSTGQLNSPLHF
TGTGCCAGCACCTCGACAGGGCAGCTTAATTCACCCCTCCACTTT
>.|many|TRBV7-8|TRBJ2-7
CASSLDTFPYEQYF
TGTGCCAGCAGCTTAGACACTTTCCCCTACGAGCAGTACTTC
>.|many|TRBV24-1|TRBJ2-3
CATSDRKDGPTDTQYF
TGTGCCACCAGTGATCGAAAGGATGGACCCACAGATACGCAGTATTTT
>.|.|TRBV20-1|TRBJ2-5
CSPRAVGGSETQYF
TGCAGTCCCCGGGCTGTGGGGGGTAGCGAGACCCAGTACTTC
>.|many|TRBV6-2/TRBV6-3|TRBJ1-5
CASSWTGLGQPQHF
TGTGCCAGCAGCTGGACGGGTTTGGGTCAGCCCCAGCATTTT
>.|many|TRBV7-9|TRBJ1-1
CASSLTRQNTEAFF
TGTGCCAGCAGCTTAACCAGGCAGAACACTGAAGCTTTCTTT
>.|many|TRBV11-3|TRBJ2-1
CASSLDLTVWSSYNEQFF
TGTGCCAGCAGCTTAGATCTAACGGTGTGGAGCTCCTACAATGAGCAGTTCTTC
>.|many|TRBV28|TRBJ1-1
CASRSTGPRTEAFF
TGTGCCAGCAGATCTACCGGGCCCCGTACTGAAGCTTTCTTT
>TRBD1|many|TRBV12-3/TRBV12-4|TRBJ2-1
CASRTQGDPGNEQFF
TGTGCCAGCAGGACTCAGGGGGATCCAGGGAATGAGCAGTTCTTC
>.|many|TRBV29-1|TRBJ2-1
CSVGSGQEMYNEQFF
TGCAGCGTGGGCTCTGGGCAGGAGATGTACAATGAGCAGTTCTTC
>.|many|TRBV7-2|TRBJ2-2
CASSLGTVTGELFF
TGTGCCAGCAGCTTAGGGACGGTCACCGGGGAGCTGTTTTTT
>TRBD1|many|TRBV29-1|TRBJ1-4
CSVEYGQGGKLFF
TGCAGCGTTGAATACGGACAGGGGGGAAAACTGTTTTTT
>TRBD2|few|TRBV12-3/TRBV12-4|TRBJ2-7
CASSFRLAGGPYEQYF
TGTGCCAGCAGTTTCCGACTAGCGGGGGGGCCCTACGAGCAGTACTTC
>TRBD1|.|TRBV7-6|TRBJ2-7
CASSHRGLLSSYEQYF
TGTGCCAGCAGCCACAGGGGGCTCTTAAGCTCCTACGAGCAGTACTTC
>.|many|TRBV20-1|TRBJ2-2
CSARLFLTGELFF
TGCAGTGCTAGGTTGTTCCTCACCGGGGAGCTGTTTTTT
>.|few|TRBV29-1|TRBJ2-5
CSAMGETQYF
TGCAGTGCTATGGGGGAGACCCAGTACTTC
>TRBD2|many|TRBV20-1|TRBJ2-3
CSAILAGGSTDTQYF
TGCAGTGCAATCTTAGCGGGGGGGAGCACAGATACGCAGTATTTT
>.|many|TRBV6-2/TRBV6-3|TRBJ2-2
CASSYVSMNTGELFF
TGTGCCAGCAGTTATGTATCCATGAACACCGGGGAGCTGTTTTTT
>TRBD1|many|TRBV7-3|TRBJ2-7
CASSSSGQGAREQYF
TGTGCCAGCAGCTCCTCGGGACAGGGGGCACGCGAGCAGTACTTC
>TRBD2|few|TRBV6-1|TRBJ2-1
CASSDPGTSRNEQFF
TGTGCCAGCAGTGATCCCGGGACTAGCAGGAATGAGCAGTTCTTC
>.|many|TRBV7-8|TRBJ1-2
CASSPVVGGVLNGYTF
TGTGCCAGCAGCCCGGTAGTGGGGGGCGTCCTGAATGGCTACACCTTC
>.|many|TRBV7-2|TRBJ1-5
CASSRDAGSDQPQHF
TGTGCCAGCAGCCGCGACGCCGGATCTGATCAGCCCCAGCATTTT
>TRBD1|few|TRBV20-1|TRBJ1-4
CSASYPTGREKLFF
TGCAGTGCTAGTTACCCGACAGGGAGAGAAAAACTGTTTTTT
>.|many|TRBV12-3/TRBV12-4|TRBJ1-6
CASTRGWAYNSPLHF
TGTGCCAGCACCCGAGGGTGGGCCTATAATTCACCCCTCCACTTT
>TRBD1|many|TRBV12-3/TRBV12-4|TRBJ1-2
CASSVLPGQGDYGYTF
TGTGCCAGCAGTGTCTTACCGGGACAGGGGGACTATGGCTACACCTTC